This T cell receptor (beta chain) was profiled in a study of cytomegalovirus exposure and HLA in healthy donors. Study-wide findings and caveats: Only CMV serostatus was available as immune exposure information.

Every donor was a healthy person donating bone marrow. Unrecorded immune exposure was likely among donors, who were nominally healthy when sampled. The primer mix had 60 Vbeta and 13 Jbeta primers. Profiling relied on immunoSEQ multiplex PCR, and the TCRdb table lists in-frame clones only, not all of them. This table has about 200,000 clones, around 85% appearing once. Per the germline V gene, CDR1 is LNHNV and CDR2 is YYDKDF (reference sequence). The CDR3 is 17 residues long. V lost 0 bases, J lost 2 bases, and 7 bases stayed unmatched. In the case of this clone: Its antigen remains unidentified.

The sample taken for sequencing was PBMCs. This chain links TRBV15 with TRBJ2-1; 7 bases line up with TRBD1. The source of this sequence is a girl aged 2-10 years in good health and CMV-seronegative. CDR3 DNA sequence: TGTGCCACCAGCAGAGATCTGCCACAGGGGACCTACAATGAGCAGTTCTTC. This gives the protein CATSRDLPQGTYNEQFF.